This is a list of T cell receptor beta chains from one sample in a study of blood T cells in healthy people across ages. From the 5' RACE reads, TCRdb called clonotypes with MiXCR, one entry per CDR3 protein. The data hold over 550,000 distinct CDR3 sequences, with 25% to 35% observed a single time. The sample was blood. Receptors originate from a woman of 80 years or more in good health. CDR3s include the opening cysteine and the closing phenylalanine or tryptophan. Fields, in order: J gene, V gene, clone size, D gene, CDR3 protein, CDR3 DNA. D genes are given only for firm matches. Size values are once, few and many counts, or a class for expanded clones, and some rows have none.

TRBJ2-5 TRBV10-3 . TRBD2 CAISESGLASNERYF TGTGCCATCAGTGAGTCGGGACTAGCGTCCAATGAGCGGTACTTC
TRBJ1-1 TRBV7-3 . . CASSPGIGNTEAFF TGTGCCAGCAGCCCGGGAATCGGGAACACTGAAGCTTTCTTT
TRBJ1-1 TRBV28 few TRBD1 CASRGGTGGTEAFF TGTGCCAGCAGGGGGGGGACAGGGGGCACTGAAGCTTTCTTT
TRBJ1-6 TRBV14 . TRBD1 CASSQGTGANSPLHF TGTGCCAGCAGCCAAGGGACAGGAGCTAATTCACCCCTCCACTTT
TRBJ2-2 TRBV5-1 . . CASSRGHDGELFF TGCGCCAGCAGCAGAGGACATGACGGGGAGCTGTTTTTT
TRBJ2-4 TRBV7-2 . . CASSLVAERSKNIQYF TGTGCCAGCAGCTTAGTGGCCGAACGGTCGAAAAACATTCAGTACTTC
TRBJ1-4 TRBV5-1 many . CASSLDGTEYEKLFF TGCGCCAGCAGCTTGGACGGGACGGAATATGAAAAACTGTTTTTT
TRBJ1-5 TRBV7-9 . . CASSLAGTNMNQPQHF TGTGCCAGCAGCTTAGCCGGGACAAATATGAATCAGCCCCAGCATTTT
TRBJ1-2 TRBV20-1 . . CSARDYSAGYTF TGCAGTGCTAGAGACTACAGTGCTGGCTACACCTTC
TRBJ2-1 TRBV6-2/TRBV6-3 . TRBD2 CASSYPILAGVNEQFF TGTGCCAGCAGTTACCCCATACTAGCGGGGGTAAATGAGCAGTTCTTC
TRBJ2-1 TRBV20-1 . . CSAPVTYSHNEQFF TGCAGTGCTCCTGTGACTTACTCCCACAATGAGCAGTTCTTC
TRBJ1-5 TRBV19 . . CASGLPSRAVSGQPQHF TGTGCCAGTGGTCTTCCGAGCAGGGCTGTGTCAGGGCAGCCCCAGCATTTT
TRBJ2-5 TRBV20-1 few TRBD1 CSARDRRGQGVKEAQYF TGCAGTGCTAGAGATCGGAGGGGACAGGGGGTAAAAGAGGCCCAGTACTTC
TRBJ2-7 TRBV20-1 . . CSTRDHARNNEQYF TGCAGTACTAGAGATCACGCTCGGAACAATGAGCAGTACTTC
TRBJ2-1 TRBV10-1 . TRBD1 CASSEDTGEDEQFF TGCGCCAGCAGTGAGGACACAGGGGAAGATGAGCAGTTCTTC
TRBJ1-1 TRBV6-2/TRBV6-3 . TRBD1 CASSGTGGYTEAFF TGTGCCAGCAGCGGAACAGGGGGGTACACTGAAGCTTTCTTT
TRBJ2-1 TRBV5-1 few TRBD2 CASRKLAGGPNEQFF TGCGCCAGTAGAAAACTAGCGGGGGGGCCCAATGAGCAGTTCTTC
TRBJ1-2 TRBV28 . . CASSYFQGPFYGYTF TGTGCCAGCAGTTACTTCCAGGGTCCCTTCTATGGCTACACCTTC
TRBJ1-2 TRBV2 few . CASRTEGRYTF TGTGCCAGCAGGACCGAGGGCCGCTACACCTTC
TRBJ2-2 TRBV29-1 many . CSATTSGTGELFF TGCAGCGCCACGACGTCCGGCACCGGGGAGCTGTTTTTT
TRBJ1-5 TRBV6-2/TRBV6-3 . . CASSPPQSNQPQHF TGTGCCAGCAGCCCCCCGCAGAGCAATCAGCCCCAGCATTTT
TRBJ2-7 TRBV27 many . CASSLEGREQYF TGTGCCAGCAGTTTGGAAGGGCGCGAGCAGTACTTC
TRBJ1-6 TRBV6-5 many . CASSYSSSYNSPLHF TGTGCCAGCAGTTACTCTAGCTCCTATAATTCACCCCTCCACTTT
TRBJ1-1 TRBV5-1 many . CASSFSRNTEAFF TGTGCCAGCAGCTTCTCACGGAACACTGAAGCTTTCTTT
TRBJ1-1 TRBV10-3 few . CAIRSLQGTEAFF TGTGCCATCAGGTCCCTGCAAGGGACTGAAGCTTTCTTT
TRBJ2-7 TRBV20-1 . . CSATLAGSYNEQYF TGCAGTGCTACCCTCGCGGGGTCGTACAATGAGCAGTACTTC
TRBJ2-2 TRBV4-1 . . CASSKGRTNTGELFF TGCGCCAGTTCAAAGGGGCGTACGAACACCGGGGAGCTGTTTTTT
TRBJ2-5 TRBV20-1 many TRBD2 CSAETLAEETQYF TGCAGTGCCGAGACGCTAGCGGAAGAGACCCAGTACTTC
TRBJ2-5 TRBV6-2/TRBV6-3 . TRBD2 CASKDPGRGEQYF TGTGCCAGCAAAGACCCCGGTCGGGGGGAGCAGTACTTC
TRBJ2-7 TRBV20-1 . TRBD2 CSARELAGYEQYF TGCAGTGCTAGAGAACTAGCGGGCTACGAGCAGTACTTC
TRBJ2-3 TRBV4-1 . TRBD1 CASSQDRDSSDTRYF TGCGCCAGCAGCCAAGATAGGGACAGCTCAGATACGCGGTATTTT
TRBJ1-5 TRBV20-1 . . CSARDREGGRHQPQHF TGCAGTGCTAGAGATCGGGAGGGTGGGAGGCATCAGCCCCAGCATTTT
TRBJ2-1 TRBV4-3 many . CASSQGTVGGTNNEQFF TGCGCCAGCAGCCAAGGGACAGTGGGGGGGACGAACAATGAGCAGTTCTTC
TRBJ2-7 TRBV20-1 . TRBD2 CSATTGTSPYEQYF TGCAGTGCTACGACCGGGACTAGTCCCTACGAGCAGTACTTC
TRBJ1-4 TRBV10-3 . . CAISDEGGEKLFF TGTGCCATCAGTGATGAGGGAGGAGAAAAACTGTTTTTT
TRBJ1-1 TRBV7-8 few . CASSLVRVVNTEAFF TGTGCCAGCAGCTTAGTTAGGGTCGTGAACACTGAAGCTTTCTTT
TRBJ1-1 TRBV4-3 . . CASSQGVTVMNTEAFF TGCGCCAGCAGCCAAGGGGTCACTGTCATGAACACTGAAGCTTTCTTT
TRBJ1-4 TRBV20-1 . . CSAPGQTNEKLFF TGCAGTGCGCCTGGACAGACAAATGAAAAACTGTTTTTT
TRBJ2-7 TRBV4-1 . TRBD1 CASSHSRDRGYEQYF TGCGCCAGCAGCCACAGCCGGGACAGGGGCTACGAGCAGTACTTC
TRBJ1-1 TRBV4-2 many . CASSQDQRVEAFF TGTGCCAGCAGCCAAGATCAACGGGTTGAAGCTTTCTTT
TRBJ2-6 TRBV6-1 few . CAVLRRGSGANVRTF TGTGCGGTCCTCCGCCGGGGGTCCGGGGCCAACGTCCGGACTTTC
TRBJ2-5 TRBV4-2 . TRBD2 CASSQPGLAGVNPQYF TGTGCCAGCAGCCAACCAGGACTAGCGGGGGTTAATCCCCAGTACTTC
TRBJ2-6 TRBV5-8 many . CASSRKGANVLTF TGTGCCAGCAGCCGGAAAGGGGCCAACGTCCTGACTTTC
TRBJ2-1 TRBV7-9 . . CASSLDLFPGGYNEQFF TGTGCCAGCAGCTTAGACTTATTCCCCGGCGGCTACAATGAGCAGTTCTTC
TRBJ2-6 TRBV29-1 many . CSVGGGHSGANVLTF TGCAGCGTTGGGGGGGGACATTCTGGGGCCAACGTCCTGACTTTC
TRBJ1-5 TRBV20-1 . . CSARAGNRPQHF TGCAGTGCTAGAGCAGGGAATCGGCCCCAGCATTTT
TRBJ2-5 TRBV6-5 few . CASSSDSGETQYF TGTGCCAGCAGTTCGGATAGTGGAGAGACCCAGTACTTC
TRBJ1-2 TRBV20-1 . . CSARPPAGLYGYTF TGCAGTGCTAGACCTCCGGCAGGGCTCTATGGCTACACCTTC
TRBJ2-1 TRBV10-3 many . CAISDLRDNEQFF TGTGCCATCAGTGATCTCAGGGACAATGAGCAGTTCTTC
TRBJ1-2 TRBV4-1 . . CAGSQDPTGNYGYTF TGCGCCGGCAGCCAAGATCCAACCGGGAACTATGGCTACACCTTC
TRBJ1-4 TRBV19 . . CATIDGTTNEKLFF TGTGCCACTATCGACGGAACAACTAATGAAAAACTGTTTTTT
TRBJ2-2 TRBV4-2 . TRBD2 CASSQERAGGGSGELFF TGTGCCAGCAGCCAAGAGCGAGCGGGGGGAGGTAGCGGGGAGCTGTTTTTT
TRBJ1-2 TRBV3-1 few . CASSQEFRGAAAFDYGYTF TGTGCCAGCAGCCAAGAGTTTCGCGGGGCAGCCGCTTTTGACTATGGCTACACCTTC
TRBJ2-5 TRBV7-9 many . CASSLKSNRRAETQYF TGTGCCAGCAGCTTAAAGTCGAACCGTAGGGCTGAGACCCAGTACTTC
TRBJ1-2 TRBV7-3 many . CASSPDQGHYGYTF TGTGCCAGCAGCCCCGATCAAGGGCACTATGGCTACACCTTC
TRBJ2-7 TRBV5-1 many . CANSYGTLSSRYEQYF TGCGCCAACAGCTACGGGACGCTCTCATCCAGGTACGAGCAGTACTTC
TRBJ2-7 TRBV20-1 . TRBD2 CSAHGGGGERNEQYF TGCAGTGCTCATGGGGGCGGGGGGGAGCGCAATGAGCAGTACTTC